This T cell receptor (beta chain) was captured by sequencing in a study of blood T cell repertoires in COVID-19. The participants were between roughly 18 and 100 years old and came from 20 to 30 US areas. Participants reported their clinical history, and cohort assignment relied on those reports. A note on this clone: At one end the junction does not follow the germline gene, possibly because of a read error.

The CDR3 length is 16 residues. Per the germline V gene, CDR1 is SSHAT and CDR2 is FNYEAQ (reference sequence). Profiled with immunoSEQ multiplex PCR; TCRdb holds only in-frame clones, not every one. The sample holds roughly 280,000 clones; 88% are singletons and the top ten take 3%. The origin of this receptor is a woman in her forties or fifties who had recovered from COVID-19. The J gene is TRBJ2-2, the V gene TRBV7-7; D remains unclear. Specimen: PBMCs or T cells enriched from blood (not recorded which). CDR3 nucleotide sequence: TGTGCTAGCAGCTTAAGTTACAGTTCGAACACCGGGGAGCTGTTTTTT. Translation: CASSLSYSSNTGELFF. The full variable domain, with the rest looked up from reference TRBV7-7 and TRBJ2-2, is GAGVSQSPRYKVTKRGQDVTLRCDPISSHATLYWYQQALGQGPEFLTYFNYEAQPDKSGLPSDRFSAERPEGSISTLTIQRTEQRDSAMYRCASSLSYSSNTGELFFGEGSRLTVL.